This T cell receptor (beta chain) derives from a study of T-cell memory formation after mild COVID-19. Study-level results: The main location of contracting CD4+ clones was CM and EM, and that of contracting CD8+ clones was EMRA. Pre-infection memory harbored some responding clones, suggesting cross-reactive memory joined. A balance of CD4 and CD8 characterized clones contracting day 15 to 85, whereas later expanders leaned CD4+.

There are a few counts of this clonotype. Its antigen is unknown. MiXCR, run by TCRdb on the 5' RACE reads, gives a single entry per CDR3 protein. The sample shows approximately 290,000 distinct CDR3 sequences, just under 20% of them seen only once. Germline CDR1 is SGHRS and CDR2 is YFSETQ. This CDR3 contains 15 residues. V shed 4 bases, J shed 6 bases, and the junction held 9 bases outside the gene matches. The sample comprised PBMCs or a T cell subset sorted from them (not recorded which). The V and J genes are TRBV5-1 and TRBJ2-7; TRBD2 aligns across 11 bases. The sequence came from a young man who had mild COVID-19 (a few samples of this study predate the infection). Cell type and time point are not known. CDR3 sequence reads: CASSTVAGGPLEQYF. CDR3 DNA: TGCGCCAGCAGCACTGTAGCGGGGGGGCCTCTCGAGCAGTACTTC.